The clone carrying this T cell receptor beta chain was found a few times. Germline CDR1 DFQATT, CDR2 SNEGSKA (reference sequence). The V segment lost 1 base and the J segment 0 bases; nucleotides outside the gene matches: 6. The length of the CDR3 is 16 residues. TCRdb re-called the 5' RACE reads with MiXCR, one entry per CDR3 protein. This table has hundreds of thousands of distinct CDR3 sequences, roughly 13% appearing once. The data belong to a study of T cells after yellow fever vaccination. This chain connects TRBV20-1 to TRBJ2-4; TRBD2 agrees at 7 bases. This sample comprised PBMCs, obtained on the day of the yellow fever booster vaccination. The clonotype originates from a man younger than 40 who received the YFV17D yellow fever vaccine. CDR3 amino acids: CSARGLAELAKNIQYF. The CDR3 region has the DNA TGCAGTGCTAGAGGTCTAGCGGAACTAGCCAAAAACATTCAGTACTTC.